These 6 T cell receptor beta chains were all obtained from the same sample, sequenced in a study of blood T cell repertoires in COVID-19. Sequencing used immunoSEQ multiplex PCR; TCRdb keeps in-frame clones, though not all of them. The data hold approximately 260,000 clones, with roughly 89% observed a single time. Specimen: peripheral blood. These receptors were obtained from a middle-aged woman who had recovered from COVID-19.

J is TRBJ1-1 and V is TRBV4-3; tentatively, D is TRBD1 (5 bases). The CDR3 has 14 amino acids. Germline CDR1 reads LGHNA; CDR2 reads YSLEER. The V gene lost 0 bases and the J gene lost 5 bases, with 10 bases spanning the gap. The CDR3 sequence is CASSQDMGGTEAFF. CDR3 bases: TGCGCCAGCAGCCAAGATATGGGGGGTACTGAAGCTTTCTTT.

This clone has just one count. This chain joins TRBV7-2 and TRBJ1-1; D is possibly TRBD1 (5 bases). This CDR3 is built from 14 residues. Trimming removed 3 bases from V and 4 bases from J, with 12 bases in between. CDR1 is SGHTA, CDR2 FQGNSA, per germline. Written as DNA, the CDR3 is TGTGCCAGCAGCTTGGTTCTGGGGGGCACTGAAGCTTTCTTT. This translates into CASSLVLGGTEAFF.

CDR3 nucleotide sequence: TGCGCCAGCAGCTTTCGACTAGCCCCTGGGGTGGGTAATGAGCAGTTCTTC. This gives the protein CASSFRLAPGVGNEQFF. The chain recombines TRBV5-1 with TRBJ2-1; TRBD2 agrees at 7 bases. The CDR3 has 17 residues. V lost 2 bases and J lost 7; bases outside the gene matches: 15. Germline V lookup: CDR1 SGHRS, CDR2 YFSETQ.

The chain carries TRBV7-2 and TRBJ1-1, with D perhaps matching TRBD1 (5 bases). CDR1 is SGHTA, CDR2 FQGNSA, per germline. The CDR3 extends over 15 amino acids. The V gene lost 0 bases and the J gene lost 4 bases, with 12 bases spanning the gap. CDR3 sequence (DNA): TGTGCCAGCAGCTTAGCGGGGCTGAGAGGCACTGAAGCTTTCTTT. Translated: CASSLAGLRGTEAFF.

The J gene is TRBJ2-3, the V gene TRBV3-1 (or the pseudogene TRBV3-2); no clear D gene. With 6 bases removed from V and 8 bases from J, the gap between germline ends came to 12 bases. The CDR3 is 12 amino acids. The V gene's germline CDR1 is LGHDT and CDR2 YNNKEL (reference sequence). The CDR3 sequence is CASSDSLGTQYF. As DNA, the CDR3 is TGTGCCAGCAGTGATAGCCTTGGTACGCAGTATTTT.

V is TRBV5-1 and J is TRBJ1-2; a possible D gene is TRBD1 (5 bases). Trimming took off 4 bases at V and 5 bases at J, with 21 bases between the two ends. The CDR3 totals 16 residues. Germline-derived CDR1 and CDR2 are SGHRS and YFSETQ. CDR3 sequence: CASSPEGPRNLYGYTF. The CDR3 DNA reads TGCGCCAGCAGCCCGGAGGGACCGCGAAACTTATATGGCTACACCTTC.